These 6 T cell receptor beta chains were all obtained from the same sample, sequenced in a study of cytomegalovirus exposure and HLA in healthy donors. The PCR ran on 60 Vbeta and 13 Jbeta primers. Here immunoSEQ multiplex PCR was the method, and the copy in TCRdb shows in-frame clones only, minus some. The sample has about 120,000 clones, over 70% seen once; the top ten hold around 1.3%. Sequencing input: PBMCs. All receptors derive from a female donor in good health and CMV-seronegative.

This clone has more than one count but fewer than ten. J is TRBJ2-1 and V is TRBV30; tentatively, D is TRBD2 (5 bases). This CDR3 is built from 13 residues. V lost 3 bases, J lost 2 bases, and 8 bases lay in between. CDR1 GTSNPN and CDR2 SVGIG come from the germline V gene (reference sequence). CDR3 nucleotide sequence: TGTGCCTGGAGAAAAGCGGCCTACAATGAGCAGTTCTTC. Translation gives CAWRKAAYNEQFF.

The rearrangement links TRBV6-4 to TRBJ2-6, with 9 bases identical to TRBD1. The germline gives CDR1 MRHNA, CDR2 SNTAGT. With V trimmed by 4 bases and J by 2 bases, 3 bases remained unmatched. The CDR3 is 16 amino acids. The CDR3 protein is CASSGGTGPGANVLTF. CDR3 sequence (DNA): TGTGCCAGCAGTGGAGGGACAGGGCCTGGGGCCAACGTCCTGACTTTC.

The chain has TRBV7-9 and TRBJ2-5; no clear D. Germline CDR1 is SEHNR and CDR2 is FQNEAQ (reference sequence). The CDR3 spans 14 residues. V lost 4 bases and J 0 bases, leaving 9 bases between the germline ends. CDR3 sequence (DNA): TGTGCCAGCAGCTCCCTAATGCACCAAGAGACCCAGTACTTC. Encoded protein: CASSSLMHQETQYF.

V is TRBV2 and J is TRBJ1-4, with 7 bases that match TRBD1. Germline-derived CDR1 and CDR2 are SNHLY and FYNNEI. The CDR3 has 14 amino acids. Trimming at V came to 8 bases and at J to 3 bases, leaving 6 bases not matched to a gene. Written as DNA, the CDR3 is TGTGCCAGCTCCTTGACAGGGCCTAATGAAAAACTGTTTTTT. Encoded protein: CASSLTGPNEKLFF.

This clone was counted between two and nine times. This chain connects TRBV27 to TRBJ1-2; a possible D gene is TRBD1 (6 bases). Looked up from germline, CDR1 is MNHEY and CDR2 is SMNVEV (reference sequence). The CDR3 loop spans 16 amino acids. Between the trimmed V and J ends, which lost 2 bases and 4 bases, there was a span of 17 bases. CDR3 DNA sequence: TGTGCCAGCAGTTTAAAGGGAAAGGGGGTAGCCTATGGCTACACCTTC. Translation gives CASSLKGKGVAYGYTF.

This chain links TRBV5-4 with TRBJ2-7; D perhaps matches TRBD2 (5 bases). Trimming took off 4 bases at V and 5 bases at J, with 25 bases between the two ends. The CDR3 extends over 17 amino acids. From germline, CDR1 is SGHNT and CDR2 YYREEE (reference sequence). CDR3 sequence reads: CASSPPGLAVGSHEQYF. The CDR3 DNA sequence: TGTGCCAGCAGCCCCCCTGGCCTAGCTGTAGGGTCCCACGAGCAGTACTTC.